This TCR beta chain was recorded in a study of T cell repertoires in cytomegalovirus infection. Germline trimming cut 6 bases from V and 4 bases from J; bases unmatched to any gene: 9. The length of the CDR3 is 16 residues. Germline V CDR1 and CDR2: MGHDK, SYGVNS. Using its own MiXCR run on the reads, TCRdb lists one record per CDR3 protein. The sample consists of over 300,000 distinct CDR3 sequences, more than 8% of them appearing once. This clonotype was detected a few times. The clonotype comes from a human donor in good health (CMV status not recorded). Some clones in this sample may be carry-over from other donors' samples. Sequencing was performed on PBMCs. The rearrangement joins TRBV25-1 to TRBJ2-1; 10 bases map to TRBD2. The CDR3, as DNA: TGTGCCAGCAGACGAAGTAGCGGGGGGAATTACAATGAGCAGTTCTTC. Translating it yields CASRRSSGGNYNEQFF.